This is a list of T cell receptor beta chains from one sample in a study of cytomegalovirus exposure and HLA in healthy donors. TCRdb's copy holds only in-frame clones and misses some; the assay was immunoSEQ multiplex PCR. The repertoire holds 200,000 or so clones, with over 60% as singletons. What was sequenced was PBMCs. The source is a woman aged 25 to 45 in good health and CMV-seropositive. CDR3s include the opening cysteine and the closing phenylalanine or tryptophan. D genes are given only for firm matches. Some rows mark clone size as missing; the rest say once, few, many or name a class of expanded clone.

NA	NA	TRBV2	TRBJ2-7	TGTGCCAGCAGTGACAGGCTAGCGACCCTCTACGAGCAGTACTTC	CASSDRLATLYEQYF
NA	NA	TRBV19	TRBJ2-5	TGTGCCAGTAGTCCCCGGGAGTCAGAGACCCAGTACTTC	CASSPRESETQYF
NA	TRBD1	TRBV6-1	TRBJ1-5	TGTGCCAGCAGTGAAGGGGGACAGGGCAGGAGAGCCCAGCATTTT	CASSEGGQGRRAQHF
NA	NA	TRBV27	TRBJ2-5	TGTGCCAGCAGTTTTGAGGAGACAGAGACCCAGTACTTC	CASSFEETETQYF
NA	TRBD1	TRBV30	TRBJ1-6	TGTGCCTGGACACAGGGGAAGAGCTCCTATAATTCACCCCTCCACTTT	CAWTQGKSSYNSPLHF
NA	NA	TRBV4-1	TRBJ2-2	TGCGCCAGCAGCGCTGTGGACATGGGGTGGAGCACCGGGGAGCTGTTTTTT	CASSAVDMGWSTGELFF
once	NA	TRBV27	TRBJ2-5	TGTGCCAGCAGTTTATATAAAAACCAAGAGACCCAGTACTTC	CASSLYKNQETQYF
NA	TRBD1	TRBV7-9	TRBJ1-5	TGTGCCAGCAGCTTAGGGACAGGGGTGAGCAATCAGCCCCAGCATTTT	CASSLGTGVSNQPQHF
NA	TRBD2	TRBV7-2	TRBJ2-1	TGTGCCAGCAGCTTAGCTGTTAGCGGGGGGTACAATGAGCAGTTCTTC	CASSLAVSGGYNEQFF
NA	TRBD1	TRBV18	TRBJ1-5	TGTGCCAGCCTACAGGGGTTCAATCAGCCCCAGCATTTT	CASLQGFNQPQHF
NA	NA	TRBV2	TRBJ2-7	TGTGCCAGGAGCTCGGAGGGGTACGAGCAGTACTTC	CARSSEGYEQYF
few	TRBD1	TRBV5-1	TRBJ1-3	TGCGCCAGCAGAGGGACAGGGACTGGAAACACCATATATTTT	CASRGTGTGNTIYF
NA	TRBD1	TRBV5-1	TRBJ1-2	TGCGCCAGCAGCTATACCGGGACAGGGGGTAATAACTATGGCTACACCTTC	CASSYTGTGGNNYGYTF
NA	NA	TRBV25-1	TRBJ1-2	TGTGCCAGCAGTGAATACGGGGGAATTTTAAGCGGCTACACCTTC	CASSEYGGILSGYTF
once	TRBD1	TRBV7-9	TRBJ2-6	TGTGCCAGCAGCCCAAGGACAGGGGGGAACTCTGGGGCCAACGTCCTGACTTTC	CASSPRTGGNSGANVLTF
NA	TRBD2	TRBV4-2	TRBJ2-7	TGTGCCAGCAGCCAAGTTGGGCGGGGGGGCCTTTCTGACGAGCAGTACTTC	CASSQVGRGGLSDEQYF
NA	TRBD1	TRBV7-6	TRBJ1-1	TGTGCCAGCAGCTCCACCTGGACAGGGGCTGAAGCTTTCTTT	CASSSTWTGAEAFF
NA	TRBD1	TRBV19	TRBJ2-6	TGTGCCAGTAGTATCTTTAATCTGGGACAGATATTCTCTGGGGCCAACGTCCTGACTTTC	CASSIFNLGQIFSGANVLTF
NA	NA	TRBV28	TRBJ1-1	TGTGCCAGCAGCCGTATTACTGAAGCTTTCTTT	CASSRITEAFF
NA	TRBD1	TRBV9	TRBJ1-2	TGTGCCAGCAGCACCCTTTCAGGGGGCGCGGAGGGCTACACCTTC	CASSTLSGGAEGYTF
NA	NA	TRBV6-5	TRBJ2-7	TGTGCCAGCGGCCTCCGCCAGGGGCTCTCCTACGAGCAGTACTTC	CASGLRQGLSYEQYF
NA	NA	TRBV6-6	TRBJ2-5	TGTGCCAGCAGCCCCGGTCAAGAGACCCAGTACTTC	CASSPGQETQYF
once	TRBD2	TRBV5-4	TRBJ2-7	TGTGCCAGCAGCCGGAGCGGGACTAGCTCCTACGAGCAGTACTTC	CASSRSGTSSYEQYF
NA	TRBD2	TRBV5-4	TRBJ2-1	TGTGCCAGCAGCGGGGCTAGGACTAGGCTTGGAGATGAGCAGTTCTTC	CASSGARTRLGDEQFF
NA	NA	TRBV7-2	TRBJ1-2	TGTGCCAGCAGCTCGGACATCAGTAACTATGGCTACACCTTC	CASSSDISNYGYTF
NA	NA	TRBV6-1	TRBJ2-2	TGTGCCAGCAGTGTCGGGATCGTGGAGCTGTTTTTT	CASSVGIVELFF
NA	TRBD1	TRBV19	TRBJ1-4	TGTGCCAGTAGTTCCGGACAGGGGGGCGAAAAACTGTTTTTT	CASSSGQGGEKLFF
NA	TRBD2	TRBV5-4	TRBJ2-1	TGTGCCAGCAGCTTGGGAGCGGGAGGGAAAACCTACAATGAGCAGTTCTTC	CASSLGAGGKTYNEQFF
NA	NA	TRBV30	TRBJ2-3	TGTGCCTGGAGTGTTCGGGGAAGAGATACGCAGTATTTT	CAWSVRGRDTQYF
NA	TRBD2	TRBV5-1	TRBJ2-5	TGCGCCAGCAGTCAGACTAGCGGGGGGCCGGAGACCCAGTACTTC	CASSQTSGGPETQYF
few	TRBD1	TRBV6-5	TRBJ2-2	TGTGCCAGCAGTGCTCCGGGACAGCACACCGGGGAGCTGTTTTTT	CASSAPGQHTGELFF
NA	NA	TRBV19	TRBJ1-1	TGTGCCAGTAGTAACAAACAGAGGAACACTGAAGCTTTCTTT	CASSNKQRNTEAFF
NA	TRBD1	TRBV25-1	TRBJ2-3	TGTGCCAGCAGTGTAGGACAGGGATTAGATACGCAGTATTTT	CASSVGQGLDTQYF
few	TRBD1	TRBV5-8	TRBJ2-3	TGTGCCAGCAGCTCCGGGACAGGGGTGATAGATACGCAGTATTTT	CASSSGTGVIDTQYF
NA	TRBD2	TRBV7-2	TRBJ2-2	TGTGCCAGCAGCCCCCCCGGGACTAGCGCGGCCGGGGAGCTGTTTTTT	CASSPPGTSAAGELFF
NA	NA	TRBV7-9	TRBJ1-6	TGTGCCAGCAGCCTCATACAGAATTCACCCCTCCACTTT	CASSLIQNSPLHF
NA	NA	TRBV10-3	TRBJ1-1	TGTGCCATCACCCGAGGCCAGGGAACGTTCGAATCGGCTTTCTTT	CAITRGQGTFESAFF
NA	NA	TRBV7-9	TRBJ2-5	TGTGCCAGCAGCTTCCAGGGCGCGGGGGAGACCCAGTACTTC	CASSFQGAGETQYF
NA	NA	TRBV21-1	TRBJ2-7	TGTGCCAGCAGCGCGGGACAGGGGGGCCACGAGCAGTACTTC	CASSAGQGGHEQYF
NA	NA	TRBV7-9	TRBJ1-2	TGTGCCAGCATGAGACTCACAGGACCTACTAACTATGGCTACACCTTC	CASMRLTGPTNYGYTF
NA	TRBD1	TRBV28	TRBJ1-1	TGTGCCAGCAGTTTGGGTCGACAGGGGGCCGCGTACACTGAAGCTTTCTTT	CASSLGRQGAAYTEAFF
NA	NA	TRBV2	TRBJ2-2	TGTGCCAGCAGACGGGTTACGCGGGGCGGAACCGGGGAGCTGTTTTTT	CASRRVTRGGTGELFF
once	TRBD2	TRBV2	TRBJ2-4	TGTGCCAGCAGTCCGGGACTAGCGGGAACGTGG	CASSPGLAGTW
NA	NA	TRBV30	TRBJ1-6	TGTGCCTGGAGTCCGCGCAGGGGAAATAATTCACCCCTCCACTTT	CAWSPRRGNNSPLHF
NA	NA	TRBV28	TRBJ1-2	TGTGCCAGCAGTTTACCTTCCTATGGCTACACCTTC	CASSLPSYGYTF
NA	TRBD1	TRBV2	TRBJ2-3	TGTGCCAGCAGTGCCGGGACAGGGTTCTCAGATACGCAGTATTTT	CASSAGTGFSDTQYF
few	NA	TRBV7-2	TRBJ1-5	TGTGCCAGCAGCCTCACGGGGGTTAATCAGCCCCAGCATTTT	CASSLTGVNQPQHF
NA	NA	TRBV6-1	TRBJ2-7	TGTGCCAGCAGTGGGAAGACAGGACCTGGCTCCTACGAGCAGTACTTC	CASSGKTGPGSYEQYF
few	NA	TRBV18	TRBJ2-3	TGTACGACTGGGGGGACCACAGATACGCAGTATTTT	CTTGGTTDTQYF